The 11 T cell receptor beta chains below come from one sample, sequenced in a study of CD8 T cells in Susac syndrome. With random hexamers, reverse transcription was performed on roughly 0.5 to 1 ug of RNA. Via MiXCR, TCRdb re-called the immunoSEQ multiplex PCR reads, giving one row per CDR3 protein. Seen here are about 300,000 distinct CDR3 sequences, around 91% observed once, and the top ten hold approximately 0.18%. Sequenced: CD8+ T cells from PBMCs. These receptors all stem from a human donor with multiple sclerosis.

V gene TRBV29-1 combines with J gene TRBJ2-1; 8 bases fit TRBD2. Germline loops: CDR1 SQVTM, CDR2 ANQGSEA. CDR3 length: 15 residues. The trim removed 3 bases at V and 9 bases at J, leaving 13 bases unmatched. The CDR3 region has the DNA TGCAGCGTTGAGGGGCTGGGCGGGGGGTACGCTGAGCAGTTCTTC. It yields the protein CSVEGLGGGYAEQFF.

This clonotype has just one count. The V and J genes are TRBV7-9 and TRBJ2-3, with 8 bases lining up with TRBD2. CDR3 length: 15 residues. V shed 8 bases, J shed 5 bases, and the junction held 12 bases outside the gene matches. CDR1 and CDR2 from the germline V gene are SEHNR and FQNEAQ (reference sequence). For the CDR3, the DNA is TGTGCCAGCCAGGGCCTAAGCGGGAGTGGAGATACGCAGTATTTT. Protein: CASQGLSGSGDTQYF.

This clonotype has a single count. The chain couples TRBV28 to TRBJ2-7; perhaps D is TRBD1 or TRBD2 (5 bases each). The CDR3 has 15 residues. From germline, CDR1 is MDHEN and CDR2 SYDVKM. Trimming took 2 bases from V and 0 from J, leaving 11 bases between them. CDR3: CASSLRGVLSYEQYF. The CDR3 region has the DNA TGTGCCAGCAGTTTAAGGGGAGTTCTCTCCTACGAGCAGTACTTC.

This rearrangement joins TRBV12-3 or TRBV12-4 to TRBJ2-2, with 7 bases aligning to TRBD2. The CDR3 length is 19 residues. The V gene end was trimmed by 1 base and the J gene end by 2 bases; junction bases not matched to a gene: 13. The CDR3 spells CASSLVASGAVGNTGELFF. The CDR3 nucleotides are TGTGCCAGCAGTTTAGTCGCTAGCGGAGCCGTGGGCAACACCGGGGAGCTGTTTTTT.

The chain recombines TRBV2 with TRBJ2-7; the D gene is possibly TRBD1 (7 bases). Germline V gene sequence: CDR1 SNHLY, CDR2 FYNNEI. V gave up 1 base and J gave up 2 bases, with 12 bases separating them. This CDR3 is built from 15 residues. CDR3 nucleotide sequence: TGTGCCAGCAGTGAAGGGAGGGGGCGCGCCTACGAGCAGTACTTC. Encoded protein: CASSEGRGRAYEQYF.

The chain links TRBV7-2 to TRBJ2-3; weak D call: TRBD2 (6 bases). CDR3 length: 19 residues. Germline V lookup: CDR1 SGHTA, CDR2 FQGNSA. V lost 3 bases and J lost 2, with 24 bases in between. The CDR3 is CASSLPDPGLATSTDTQYF. CDR3 nucleotides: TGTGCCAGCAGCTTGCCCGACCCCGGTCTAGCGACCTCCACAGATACGCAGTATTTT.

The rearrangement joins TRBV5-1 to TRBJ2-7; D might be TRBD1 or TRBD2, each matching 5 bases. Trimming took 4 bases from V and 2 from J, leaving 13 bases between them. This CDR3 has 14 amino acids. Germline V gene lookup returns CDR1 SGHRS and CDR2 YFSETQ. CDR3 in DNA: TGCGCCAGCAGCCAGCCGGGACCCACCTACGAGCAGTACTTC. The encoded protein is CASSQPGPTYEQYF. The full variable domain, with the rest looked up from reference TRBV5-1 and TRBJ2-7, is KAGVTQTPRYLIKTRGQQVTLSCSPISGHRSVSWYQQTPGQGLQFLFEYFSETQRNKGNFPGRFSGRQFSNSRSEMNVSTLELGDSALYLCASSQPGPTYEQYFGPGTRLTVT.

The chain employs TRBV6-5 and TRBJ1-2, with D hard to call. Germline V gene sequence: CDR1 MNHEY, CDR2 SVGAGI. This CDR3 is built from 13 residues. Trimming took off 10 bases at V and 1 base at J, with 13 bases between the two ends. The CDR3 sequence: CAIRPGVNYGYTF. The CDR3 nucleotides read TGTGCCATACGACCCGGCGTTAACTATGGCTACACCTTC.

This clonotype occurred once. The chain carries TRBV5-5 and TRBJ1-1; TRBD1 agrees at 7 bases. Trimming took 6 bases from V and 10 from J; bases not matched to a gene: 12. The V gene's germline CDR1 is SGHKS and CDR2 YYEKEE (reference sequence). The CDR3 is made up of 13 amino acids. The CDR3 spells CASTNGQVHGAFF. The CDR3 nucleotides are TGTGCCAGCACCAACGGACAGGTGCATGGAGCTTTCTTT.

This chain connects TRBV10-3 to TRBJ2-2; TRBD1 agrees at 9 bases. V lost 7 bases to trimming and J lost 1 base; unmatched junction nucleotides: 7. This CDR3 has 16 amino acids. Germline V gene lookup returns CDR1 ENHRY and CDR2 SYGVKD. CDR3 in DNA: TGTGCCATCATGGGTGACAGGGGGAAGAACACCGGGGAGCTGTTTTTT. It translates to CAIMGDRGKNTGELFF.

The J gene is TRBJ1-3, the V gene TRBV5-4; 9 bases map to TRBD1. J gave up 2 bases and V 0 bases, and 9 bases lay outside the gene matches. Germline CDR1 is SGHNT and CDR2 is YYREEE (reference sequence). This CDR3 is built from 18 residues. The CDR3 nucleotides are TGTGCCAGCAGCTTGGGGGGACAGGGCCTCTTGGCTGGAAACACCATATATTTT. Its translation is CASSLGGQGLLAGNTIYF.